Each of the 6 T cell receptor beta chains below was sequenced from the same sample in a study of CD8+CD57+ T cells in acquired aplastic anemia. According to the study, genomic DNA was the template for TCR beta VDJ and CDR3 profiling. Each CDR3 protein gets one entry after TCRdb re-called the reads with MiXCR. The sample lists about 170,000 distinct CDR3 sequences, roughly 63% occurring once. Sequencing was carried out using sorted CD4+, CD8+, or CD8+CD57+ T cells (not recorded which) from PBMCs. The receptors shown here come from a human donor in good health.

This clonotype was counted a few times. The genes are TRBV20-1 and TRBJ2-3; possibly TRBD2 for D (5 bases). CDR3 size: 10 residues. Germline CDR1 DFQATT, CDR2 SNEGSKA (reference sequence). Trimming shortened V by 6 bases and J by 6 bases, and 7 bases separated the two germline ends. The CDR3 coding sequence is TGCAGTGCGCGGAGGGATACGCAGTATTTT. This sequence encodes CSARRDTQYF.

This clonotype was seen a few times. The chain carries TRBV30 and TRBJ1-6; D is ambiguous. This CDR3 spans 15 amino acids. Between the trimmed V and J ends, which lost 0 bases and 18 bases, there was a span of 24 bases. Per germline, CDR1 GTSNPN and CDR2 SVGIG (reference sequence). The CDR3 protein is CAWSVGPGPPKKGHF. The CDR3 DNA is TGTGCCTGGAGTGTGGGTCCCGGCCCACCGAAAAAGGGCCACTTT.

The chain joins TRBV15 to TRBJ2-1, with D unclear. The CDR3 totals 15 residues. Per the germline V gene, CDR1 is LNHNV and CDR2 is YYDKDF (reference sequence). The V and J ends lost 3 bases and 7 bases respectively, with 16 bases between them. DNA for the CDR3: TGTGCCACCAGCAGCCATCTGACGTTAATGAATGAGCAGTTCTTC. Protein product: CATSSHLTLMNEQFF.

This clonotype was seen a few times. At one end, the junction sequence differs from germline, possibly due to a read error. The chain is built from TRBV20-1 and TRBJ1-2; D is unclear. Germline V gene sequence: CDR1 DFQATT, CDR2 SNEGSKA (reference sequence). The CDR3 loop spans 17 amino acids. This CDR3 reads CGALAAPKTPPNYGYTF. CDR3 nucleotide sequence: TGCGGTGCTCTGGCAGCGCCAAAAACACCACCTAACTATGGCTACACCTTC.

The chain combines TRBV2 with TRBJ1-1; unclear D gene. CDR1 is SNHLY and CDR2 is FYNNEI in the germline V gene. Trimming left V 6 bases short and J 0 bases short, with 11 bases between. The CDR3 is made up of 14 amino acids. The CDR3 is CASSVTSVNTEAFF. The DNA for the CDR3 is TGTGCCAGCAGCGTTACCAGTGTGAACACTGAAGCTTTCTTT. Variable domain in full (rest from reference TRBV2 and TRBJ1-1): EPEVTQTPSHQVTQMGQEVILRCVPISNHLYFYWYRQILGQKVEFLVSFYNNEISEKSEIFDDQFSVERPDGSNFTLKIRSTKLEDSAMYFCASSVTSVNTEAFFGQGTRLTVV.

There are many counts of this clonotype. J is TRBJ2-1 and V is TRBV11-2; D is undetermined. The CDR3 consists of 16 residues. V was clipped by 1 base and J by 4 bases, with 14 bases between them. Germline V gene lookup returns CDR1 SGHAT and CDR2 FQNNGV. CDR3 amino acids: CASSLVSLRPYNEQFF. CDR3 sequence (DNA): TGTGCCAGCAGCTTAGTCTCTCTGAGACCTTACAATGAGCAGTTCTTC.